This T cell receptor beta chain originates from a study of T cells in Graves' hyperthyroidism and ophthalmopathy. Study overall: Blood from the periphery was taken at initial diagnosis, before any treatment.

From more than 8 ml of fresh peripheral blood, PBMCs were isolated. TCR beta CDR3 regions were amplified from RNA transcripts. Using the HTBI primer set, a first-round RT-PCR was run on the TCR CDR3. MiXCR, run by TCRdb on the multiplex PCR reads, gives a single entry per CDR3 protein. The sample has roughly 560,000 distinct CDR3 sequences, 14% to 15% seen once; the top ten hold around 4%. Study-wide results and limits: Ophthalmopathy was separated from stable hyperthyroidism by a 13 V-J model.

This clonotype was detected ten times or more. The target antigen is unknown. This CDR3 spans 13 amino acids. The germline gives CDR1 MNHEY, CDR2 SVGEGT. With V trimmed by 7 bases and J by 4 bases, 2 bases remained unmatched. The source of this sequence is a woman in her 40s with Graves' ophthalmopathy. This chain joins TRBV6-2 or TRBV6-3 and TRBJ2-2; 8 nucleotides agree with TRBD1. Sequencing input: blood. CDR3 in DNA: TGTGCCAGCAAACAGGGGGGCACCGGGGAGCTGTTTTTT. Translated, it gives CASKQGGTGELFF.